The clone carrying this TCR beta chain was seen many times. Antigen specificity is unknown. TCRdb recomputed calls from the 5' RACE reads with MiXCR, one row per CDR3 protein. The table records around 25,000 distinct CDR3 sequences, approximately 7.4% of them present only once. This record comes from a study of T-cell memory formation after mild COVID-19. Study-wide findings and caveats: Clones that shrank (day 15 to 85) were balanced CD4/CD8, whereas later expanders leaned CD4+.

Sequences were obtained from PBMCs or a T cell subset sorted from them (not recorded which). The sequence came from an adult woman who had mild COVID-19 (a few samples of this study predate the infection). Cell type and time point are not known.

The CDR3 DNA is TGTGCCAGCAGCTTCCGCACTAGCGGGGGGTCACAAGAGACCCAGTACTTC. Protein sequence: CASSFRTSGGSQETQYF. The chain is built from TRBV5-6 and TRBJ2-5; 12 bases fit TRBD2. Germline V gene data show CDR1 as SGHDT and CDR2 as YYEEEE. The CDR3 has 17 amino acids. Trimming cost V 2 bases and J 2 bases; bases outside gene matches: 7.